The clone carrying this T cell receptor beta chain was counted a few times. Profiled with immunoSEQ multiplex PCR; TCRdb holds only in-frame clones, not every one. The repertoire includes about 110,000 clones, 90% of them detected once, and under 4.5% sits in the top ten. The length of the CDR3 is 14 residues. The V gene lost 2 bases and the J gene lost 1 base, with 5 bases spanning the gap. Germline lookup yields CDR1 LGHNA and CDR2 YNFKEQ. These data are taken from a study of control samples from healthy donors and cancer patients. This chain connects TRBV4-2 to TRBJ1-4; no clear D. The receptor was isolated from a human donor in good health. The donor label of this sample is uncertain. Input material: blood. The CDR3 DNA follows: TGTGCCAGCAGCCAATCGATAACTAATGAAAAACTGTTTTTT. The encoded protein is CASSQSITNEKLFF.